This T cell receptor (beta chain) was obtained from a study of cytomegalovirus exposure and HLA in healthy donors (TCRdb year 2017). A note on the overall study: According to an earlier analysis of a few hundred of the donors, roughly 180 million T cells yielded 117 million unique TCR beta sequences and around 280 Gb of sequence data. An early release covering approximately 600 HLA-typed donors comprised about 310 gigabases of sequencing data and approximately 80 million unique TCR sequences. Of the roughly 430 genotyped donors, over 65% fell in the genetic ancestry cluster associated with self-reported Caucasian donors. The study was designed to test whether signatures of past pathogen exposure could be identified by cataloging public T cell receptors. The study profiled the T cell repertoires of 666 subjects by immunosequencing and related them to cytomegalovirus serostatus. Along with the 666-subject first cohort, a separate validation cohort of about 110 different subjects was used. High-throughput TCR immunosequencing, statistical association of individual TCRs with disease status, and machine learning were combined to predict cytomegalovirus infection status. A later analysis re-examined previously published TCR beta repertoires from 600 to 700 donors and added high-resolution HLA genotyping to investigate patterns of TCR occurrence. Rather than drawing on any new phenotypic data, the later analysis identified candidate immune exposures from TCR beta sequences and the way those sequences occurred across donors. In an earlier analysis of about 590 of the donors, high-throughput TCR beta sequencing was used to judge whether each TCR beta V gene segment behaved as functional or pseudogenic. Alongside the repertoire data, information on donor age, sex, ethnicity and CMV serostatus was compiled. A later genetic analysis used genome-wide SNP genotypes for about three fifths of the 666 donors, treating that subset as a discovery cohort. All discovery cohort repertoires had been generated on a single sequencing platform. HLA typing included class I and class II loci at four-digit resolution. Typing coverage varied by locus: about 629-630 donors for A, B, C, DRB1 and DQB1; 500 to 550 for DQA1; more than 600 for DPA1; approximately 490 for DPB1. About five DR-DQ haplotypes were treated as single units for association and clustering because of strong linkage in the cohort. Across approximately 400 genotyped donors of the cohort, an average of approximately 200,000 unique TCR beta nucleotide sequences per donor were sequenced, and approximately 17% of those sequences were non-productive. Results the study describes overall, beyond this receptor: An earlier analysis of approximately 500 of the donors showed that most TCR beta V segments appeared in productive rearrangements either about 87% or about 30% of the time, which broadly matched IMGT annotations. In a later analysis, HLA-associated TCR beta chains were found to be more clonally expanded and to have lower generation probabilities than equally common non-associated chains. A further reported finding was that TCR beta sequences accurately predicted the HLA-A and HLA-B alleles for most subjects in the first cohort. The presence/absence analyses assumed that sequencing depth was roughly uniform across donors, and that assumption may not be true. When HLA alleles, especially DR and DQ, strongly co-occurred, TCR associations were difficult to assign to individual alleles. The authors suggested that the approach could potentially be generalized to other disease states and immunological phenotypes. According to a later genetic analysis, donors in an Asian-associated ancestry cluster had fewer N-insertions in productive TCRs than the roughly 660-donor mean. Cytomegalovirus status was reported to be diagnosed by the classifier with high specificity and sensitivity in both the original and validation cohorts. The study gave a list of 150 to 200 TCR beta chains associated with cytomegalovirus. A cluster of highly shared sequence variants was judged likely to be a technical artifact of the sequencing pipeline. A later analysis associated 16,951 TCR beta sequences with specific HLA alleles at a false discovery rate of 0.05. V-gene and J-gene trimming of TCR beta chains was associated with a missense DCLRE1C variant in a later genetic analysis, and the association was replicated in an independent cohort. Because some donors lacked HLA typing at each locus, the association tests relied only on the typed subset. In a later analysis, several top co-occurrence clusters were reported to appear linked to parvovirus B19, influenza, CMV and Epstein-Barr virus. In a later analysis, the rate of TCR association differed among HLA loci, with DRB1 alleles having the most associated TCRs and HLA-C alleles having the fewest. Immune exposure information for the cohort was limited to CMV serostatus. Some IMGT-functional V segments, including TRBV6-2 and TRBV6-3, could not be distinguished by the 87-base-pair reads and were therefore excluded. Across donors, most TCR sequences were observed very rarely, whereas some public TCRs were present in many individuals. The earlier analysis of about 600 of the donors excluded roughly 17 rarely observed V segments, including chromosome 9 orphons, because counts were too low. Only TCR beta chains were sequenced in this cohort, and the absence of alpha or paired-chain data limited detectable features. Linkage disequilibrium might explain the correlated functional status among segregating V segments, but an unknown experimental factor could not be ruled out. According to a later analysis, most CMV-associated TCR beta chains appeared to be HLA-restricted, and the HLA associations seemed to be driven largely by CMV exposure. In vitro tests confirmed that three of the cytomegalovirus-associated TCR beta chains recognize cytomegalovirus antigens.

On this clone itself: There is no known antigen for this receptor. Base qualities are missing; no much larger clone stands one base away.

Library construction relied on the immunoSEQ multiplex PCR assay. A mixture of 60 forward primers for TCR Vbeta segments and 13 reverse primers for TCR Jbeta segments was used in the multiplex PCR. A multiplex PCR assay on genomic DNA amplified the CDR3 region of rearranged TCR beta genes. The amplified TCR beta libraries were sequenced on the Illumina HiSeq System as 87-base-pair reads. The study's processing was this. A later analysis tallied roughly 80 million unique TCR beta chains across the 650 to 750 repertoires, and around 9.9 million of those chains were shared by two or more donors. Raw reads were error-corrected and collapsed into unique sequences by a nearest-neighbor algorithm in which closely related sequences were merged to remove PCR and sequencing errors. To assign V, D and J gene segments, CDR3 sequences were aligned to IMGT reference sequences. For a sequence to be retained, at least a six-nucleotide match to both a V gene segment and a J gene segment was required. A rearrangement was called productive if the CDR3 had no stop codons and remained in frame with V and J, and every other rearrangement was called non-productive. CDR3 was defined by IMGT convention, running from the second conserved V-encoded cysteine to the conserved J-encoded phenylalanine. The earlier analysis of some 550 of the donors excluded any sequence lacking an unambiguous match to a single V gene segment. In an earlier analysis of 450 to 750 of the donors, a V segment was called functional when productive rearrangements were above 56.7%, and segregating when the standard deviation between donors exceeded 5%. To diagnose cytomegalovirus status from the catalog of TCR beta chain sequences, a statistical classification framework was built. A later analysis assigned V and J genes by comparing TCR nucleotide sequences with IMGT/GENE-DB human TR gene sequences. The TCRdist pipeline was used in a later analysis to assign CDR3 sequences and most-parsimonious VDJ recombination scenarios. In a later analysis, each TCR beta chain was defined by its CDR3 amino acid sequence together with its V-gene family, and reads without a unique V-gene family were excluded. As a way to deal with suspected cross-contamination and a sequencing artifact, a later analysis dropped approximately 570 nucleotide sequences that were highly shared and had low generation probability. In a later analysis, a clonal expansion index was calculated for each public chain from normalized within-repertoire ranks of inferred template counts. Generation probabilities in a later analysis came from a VDJ recombination model fitted to out-of-frame rearrangements, and those results were checked against IGoR. In a later analysis, hypergeometric tests were used to score TCR-TCR, TCR-HLA and TCR-CMV co-occurrence, with a repertoire-size bias correction applied to TCR pairs. False discovery rates were estimated in a later analysis by permuting HLA or CMV assignments 20 times. In a later analysis, co-occurring TCRs were grouped using DBSCAN, with TCRdist sequence similarity added in when clustering inside HLA-allele-positive subsets. Repertoires with fewer than 30,000 or more than 120,000 public chains were left out of co-occurrence clustering, as were five repertoires with anomalous nucleotide sharing. TCRdb retrieved this table from immuneACCESS and kept in-frame rearrangements only. Not all clones are present; in checked studies, unresolved V genes account for under half, and no reason is known for the remainder. V, J and clone size were drawn from that table, and D and trimming were deduced from the DNA. Here the sample has 150,000 to 200,000 clones; less than 85% occur a single time. Roughly 0.65% of the sample lies in the top ten.

CDR1 and CDR2 (LGHNA, YNFKEQ) derive from the germline V gene. The CDR3, cysteine through phenylalanine, is 18 amino acids long. Just the 54-base CDR3 DNA is kept, in frame starting at base 1. V is pruned by 0 bases and J by 4 bases, leaving 7 bases of the junction without a gene match. The cohort was made up of under 800 healthy bone marrow donors. All cohort members were sampled while nominally healthy, although unrecorded immune exposures were likely present. The donor tested CMV seronegative and was one of the 352 seronegative cohort members. Each donor provided a peripheral blood sample, and peripheral blood mononuclear cells were used for TCR beta sequencing. Genomic DNA was extracted from the blood cell samples with the Qiagen DNeasy Blood Extraction Kit.

The sequence was obtained from a boy under 18 in good health and CMV-seronegative. The sequenced sample consisted of PBMCs. The V gene is TRBV4-2 and the J gene is TRBJ2-7; TRBD2 agrees with 15 junctional bases. The CDR3 in this case is CASSQDAGTSGRTYEQYF. The bases are TGTGCCAGCAGCCAAGATGCTGGGACTAGCGGGAGGACGTACGAGCAGTACTTC.